The clone carrying this T cell receptor beta chain occurred many times. The data were obtained in a study of regulatory T cells in long-lasting Graves disease. The TCR beta library used iRepertoire HTBI primers with Arm-PCR amplification of CDR3. TCRdb itself ran the multiplex PCR reads through MiXCR, one entry per CDR3 protein. This repertoire shows 440,000 or so distinct CDR3 sequences, 15% found once; its top ten account for around 17%. Germline V gives CDR1 DFQATT, CDR2 SNEGSKA (reference sequence). The CDR3 is 13 amino acids. Trimming cost V 1 base and J 5 bases, with 11 bases left between them. Time point indicated: newly diagnosed GD, antithyroid drugs for less than 3 months. TCR sequences were obtained from RNA taken from PBMCs. The sample was also linked to a second study, of T cells in Graves' hyperthyroidism and ophthalmopathy.

The chain is built from TRBV20-1 and TRBJ1-1; weak D call: TRBD1 (5 bases). The sample consisted of peripheral blood mononuclear cells (PBMCs), taken at new diagnosis, from a patient treated with antithyroid drugs. The TCR originated in a woman younger than 45 with Graves disease. CDR3: CSARAQGGTEAFF. In nucleotides, the CDR3 is TGCAGTGCTAGAGCTCAGGGAGGGACTGAAGCTTTCTTT.